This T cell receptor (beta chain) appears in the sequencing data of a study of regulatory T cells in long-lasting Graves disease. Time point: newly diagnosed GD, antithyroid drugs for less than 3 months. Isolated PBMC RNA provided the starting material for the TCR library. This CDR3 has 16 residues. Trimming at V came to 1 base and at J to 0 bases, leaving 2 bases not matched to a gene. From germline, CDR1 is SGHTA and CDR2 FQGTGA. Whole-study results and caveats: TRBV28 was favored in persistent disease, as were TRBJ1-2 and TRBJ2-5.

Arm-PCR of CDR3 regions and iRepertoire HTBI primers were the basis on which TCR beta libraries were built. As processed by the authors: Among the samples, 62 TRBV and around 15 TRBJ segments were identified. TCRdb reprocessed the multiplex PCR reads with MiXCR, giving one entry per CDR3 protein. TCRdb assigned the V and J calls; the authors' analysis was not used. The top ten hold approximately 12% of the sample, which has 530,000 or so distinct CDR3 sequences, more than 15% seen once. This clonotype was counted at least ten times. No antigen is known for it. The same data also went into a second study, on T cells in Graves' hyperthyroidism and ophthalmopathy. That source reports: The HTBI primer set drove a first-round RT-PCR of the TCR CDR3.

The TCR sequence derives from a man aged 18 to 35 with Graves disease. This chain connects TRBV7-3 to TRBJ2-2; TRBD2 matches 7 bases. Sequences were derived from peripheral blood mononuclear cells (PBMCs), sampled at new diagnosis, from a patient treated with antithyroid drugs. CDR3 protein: CASSLRGGTNTGELFF. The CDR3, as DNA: TGTGCCAGCAGCTTAAGGGGGGGAACGAACACCGGGGAGCTGTTTTTT.